The source of this TCR beta chain is a study of cytomegalovirus exposure and HLA in healthy donors. The overall study: The roughly 130 validation repertoires used the same platform as the roughly 670 first-cohort repertoires, a later analysis reported.

This CDR3 is 15 amino acids long. The V end was cut by 2 bases, the J end by 4 bases, with 15 bases between. CDR1 MNHEY and CDR2 SVGAGI come from the germline V gene. Assay used: immunoSEQ multiplex PCR; TCRdb lists only in-frame clones, some missing. The data show about 82,000 clones, 90% to 95% seen once. This TCR came from a man in his late teens or twenties in good health and CMV-seronegative. This sequence joins TRBV6-5 and TRBJ2-7; a possible D gene is TRBD2 (6 bases). The specimen sequenced was PBMCs. In DNA, the CDR3 is TGTGCCAGCAGTTACAGGGAGAAGGGAGGTTACGAGCAGTACTTC. Encoded protein: CASSYREKGGYEQYF.